The clone carrying this T cell receptor beta chain was seen at least ten times. The CDR3 length is 17 residues. The V gene end was trimmed by 5 bases and the J gene end by 3 bases; junction bases not matched to a gene: 7. Using unique molecular identifiers, the investigators prepared the TCRbeta library. From the PCR reads, TCRdb called clonotypes with MiXCR, one entry per CDR3 protein. The sample lists approximately 590,000 distinct CDR3 sequences; under 12% were seen once. This specimen belongs to a study of T-cell reconstitution after alpha-beta-depleted transplantation in children. The sequenced sample was PBMCs from the stem cell graft donor, obtained from the stem cell graft. The sequence came from a human donor who donated a stem cell graft to a child with acute myeloid leukemia. V gene TRBV12-3 or TRBV12-4 combines with J gene TRBJ2-7; 16 bases are shared with TRBD2. CDR3 bases: TGTGCCAGCAGTCGGGGACTAGCGGGAGGGGGGAACTACGAGCAGTACTTC. The encoded protein is CASSRGLAGGGNYEQYF.